A single sample gave rise to the 4 T cell receptor beta chains below, sequenced in a study of CD8 T cells in ankylosing spondylitis. Regarding the study as a whole: Ankylosing spondylitis blood seemed to carry a telltale TCR beta motif made of about 8 highly homologous variants.

TCRdb processed the 5' RACE reads anew with MiXCR; each CDR3 protein has one entry. The sample includes hundreds of thousands of distinct CDR3 sequences, over 9.5% of them seen just once. These receptors' targets are unknown. The material sequenced was blood, either unsorted or a sorted T cell fraction (not recorded which). These receptors were taken from a male donor with ankylosing spondylitis.

The V call is TRBV20-1, the J call TRBJ2-1; 10 bases are a match to TRBD2. V was pared by 5 bases and J by 6 bases, with 7 bases of the junction left unmatched. CDR3 length: 14 residues. Looked up from germline, CDR1 is DFQATT and CDR2 is SNEGSKA (reference sequence). CDR3 residues: CSAPIAGGTNEQFF. CDR3 nucleotide sequence: TGCAGTGCTCCCATAGCGGGAGGAACCAATGAGCAGTTCTTC.

CDR3 bases: TGTGCCACCAGCAGAGAGAAGGGGGTGGACACCGGGGAGCTGTTTTTT. Translation gives CATSREKGVDTGELFF. The chain recombines TRBV15 with TRBJ2-2; D might be TRBD1 (6 bases). Germline V lookup: CDR1 LNHNV, CDR2 YYDKDF (reference sequence). V lost 0 bases to trimming and J lost 3 bases, with 11 bases between them. The CDR3 has 16 residues.

This clonotype was seen more than once but under ten times. CDR3 sequence reads: CSARVASRDTQYF. In DNA, the CDR3 is TGCAGTGCTAGAGTGGCTAGTAGGGATACGCAGTATTTT. V and J are TRBV20-1 and TRBJ2-3; no reliable D call. Trimming left V 1 base short and J 6 bases short, with 11 bases between. The CDR3 consists of 13 residues. The V gene's germline CDR1 is DFQATT and CDR2 SNEGSKA (reference sequence).

The table lists this clonotype with many counts. The chain links TRBV5-6 to TRBJ2-1, with 7 nucleotides matching TRBD1. With 1 base clipped from V and 1 base from J, the junction kept 2 bases outside the gene matches. The CDR3 has 15 residues. Germline values: CDR1 SGHDT, CDR2 YYEEEE. The CDR3 DNA sequence: TGTGCCAGCAGCTTGCAGGACAGGTCCTACAATGAGCAGTTCTTC. Its translation: CASSLQDRSYNEQFF.